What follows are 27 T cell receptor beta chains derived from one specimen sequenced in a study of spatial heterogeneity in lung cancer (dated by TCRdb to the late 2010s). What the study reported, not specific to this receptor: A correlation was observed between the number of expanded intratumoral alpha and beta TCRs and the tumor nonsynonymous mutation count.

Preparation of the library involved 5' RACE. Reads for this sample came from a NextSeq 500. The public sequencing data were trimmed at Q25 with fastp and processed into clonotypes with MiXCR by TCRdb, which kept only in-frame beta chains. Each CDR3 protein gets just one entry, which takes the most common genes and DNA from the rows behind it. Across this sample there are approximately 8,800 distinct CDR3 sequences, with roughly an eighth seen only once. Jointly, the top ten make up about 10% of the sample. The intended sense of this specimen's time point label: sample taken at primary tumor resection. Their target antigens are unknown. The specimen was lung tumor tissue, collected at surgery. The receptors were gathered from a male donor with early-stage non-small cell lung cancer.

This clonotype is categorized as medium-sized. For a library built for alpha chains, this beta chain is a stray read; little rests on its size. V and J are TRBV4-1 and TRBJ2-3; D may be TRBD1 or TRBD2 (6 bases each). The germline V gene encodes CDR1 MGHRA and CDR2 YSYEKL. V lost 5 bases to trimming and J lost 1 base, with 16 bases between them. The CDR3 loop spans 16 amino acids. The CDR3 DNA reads TGCGCCAGCAGCTCCGTCGGAGGGGGAGGCACAGATACGCAGTATTTT. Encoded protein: CASSSVGGGGTDTQYF.

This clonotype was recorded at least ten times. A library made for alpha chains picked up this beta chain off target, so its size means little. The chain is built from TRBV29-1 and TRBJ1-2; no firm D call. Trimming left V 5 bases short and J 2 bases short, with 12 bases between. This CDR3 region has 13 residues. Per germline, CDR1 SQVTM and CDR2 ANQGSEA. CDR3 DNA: TGCAGCGTTCGGCTCCAGGACAACTATGGCTACACCTTC. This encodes CSVRLQDNYGYTF. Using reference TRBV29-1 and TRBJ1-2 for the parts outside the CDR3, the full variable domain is SAVISQKPSRDICQRGTSLTIQCQVDSQVTMMFWYRQQPGQSLTLIATANQGSEATYESGFVIDKFPISRPNLTFSTLTVSNMSPEDSSIYLCSVRLQDNYGYTFGSGTRLTVV.

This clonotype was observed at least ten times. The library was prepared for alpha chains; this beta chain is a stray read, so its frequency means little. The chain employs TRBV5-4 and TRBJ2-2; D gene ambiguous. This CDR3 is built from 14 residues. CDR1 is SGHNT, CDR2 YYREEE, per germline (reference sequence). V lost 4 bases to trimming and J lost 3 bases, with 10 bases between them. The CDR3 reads CASSPPTDTGELFF. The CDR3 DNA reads TGTGCCAGCAGCCCACCCACCGACACCGGGGAGCTGTTTTTT.

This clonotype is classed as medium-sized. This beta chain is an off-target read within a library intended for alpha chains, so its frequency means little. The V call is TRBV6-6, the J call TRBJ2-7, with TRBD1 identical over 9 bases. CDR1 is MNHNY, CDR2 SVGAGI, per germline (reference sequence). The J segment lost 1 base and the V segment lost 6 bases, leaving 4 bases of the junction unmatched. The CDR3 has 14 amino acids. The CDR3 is CASRNRGLSYEQYF. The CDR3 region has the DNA TGTGCCAGCAGGAACAGGGGGCTGTCCTACGAGCAGTACTTC.

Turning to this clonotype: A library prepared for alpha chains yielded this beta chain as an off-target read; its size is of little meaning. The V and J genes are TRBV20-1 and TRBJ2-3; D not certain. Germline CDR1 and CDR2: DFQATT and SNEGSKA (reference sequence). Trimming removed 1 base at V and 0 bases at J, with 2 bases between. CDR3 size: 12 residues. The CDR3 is CSARASTDTQYF. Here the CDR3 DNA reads TGCAGTGCTAGAGCTAGCACAGATACGCAGTATTTT.

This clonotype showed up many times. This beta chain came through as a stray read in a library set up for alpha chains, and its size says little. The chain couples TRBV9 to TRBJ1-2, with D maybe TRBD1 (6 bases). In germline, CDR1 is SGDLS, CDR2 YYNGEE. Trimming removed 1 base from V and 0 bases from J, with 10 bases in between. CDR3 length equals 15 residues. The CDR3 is CASSVTTGANYGYTF. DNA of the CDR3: TGTGCCAGCAGCGTAACGACAGGAGCTAACTATGGCTACACCTTC.

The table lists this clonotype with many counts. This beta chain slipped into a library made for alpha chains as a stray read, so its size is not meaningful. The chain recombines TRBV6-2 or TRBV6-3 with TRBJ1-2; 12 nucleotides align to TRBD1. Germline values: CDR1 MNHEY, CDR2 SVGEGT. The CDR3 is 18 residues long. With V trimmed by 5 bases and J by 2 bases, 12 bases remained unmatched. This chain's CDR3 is CASSLLPGQGAQNYGYTF. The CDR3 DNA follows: TGTGCCAGCAGTCTGCTTCCGGGACAGGGGGCGCAAAACTATGGCTACACCTTC.

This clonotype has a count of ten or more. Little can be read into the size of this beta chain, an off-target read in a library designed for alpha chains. CDR3 sequence: CSARAENEKLFF. For the CDR3, the DNA is TGCAGTGCCCGTGCGGAAAATGAAAAACTGTTTTTT. This chain connects TRBV20-1 to TRBJ1-4; no clear D gene. Germline CDR1 is DFQATT and CDR2 is SNEGSKA (reference sequence). Trimming left V 6 bases short and J 5 bases short, with 10 bases between. The length of the CDR3 is 12 residues.

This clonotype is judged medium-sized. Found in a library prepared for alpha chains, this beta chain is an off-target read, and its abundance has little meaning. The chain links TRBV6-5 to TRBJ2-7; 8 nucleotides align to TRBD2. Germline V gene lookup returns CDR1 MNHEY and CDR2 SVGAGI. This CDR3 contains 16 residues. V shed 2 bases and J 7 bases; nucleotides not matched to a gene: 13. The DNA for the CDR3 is TGTGCCAGCAGTTACGCGGCTAGCGGGTCCCTTAGGGAGCAGTACTTC. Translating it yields CASSYAASGSLREQYF.

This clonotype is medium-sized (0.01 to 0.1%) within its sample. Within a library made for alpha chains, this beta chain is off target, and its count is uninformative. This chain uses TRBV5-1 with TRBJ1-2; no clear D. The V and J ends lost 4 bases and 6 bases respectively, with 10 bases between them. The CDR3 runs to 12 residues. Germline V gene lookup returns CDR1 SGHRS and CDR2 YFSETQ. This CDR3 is CASSREGNGYTF. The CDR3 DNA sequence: TGCGCCAGCAGCCGGGAGGGTAATGGCTACACCTTC.

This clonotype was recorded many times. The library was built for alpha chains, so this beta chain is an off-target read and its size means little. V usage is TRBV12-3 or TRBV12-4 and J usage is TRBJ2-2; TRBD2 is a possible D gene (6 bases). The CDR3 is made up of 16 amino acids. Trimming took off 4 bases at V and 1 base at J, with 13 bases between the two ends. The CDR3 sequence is CASSWNIGGNTGELFF. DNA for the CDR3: TGTGCCAGCAGTTGGAATATCGGGGGGAACACCGGGGAGCTGTTTTTT.

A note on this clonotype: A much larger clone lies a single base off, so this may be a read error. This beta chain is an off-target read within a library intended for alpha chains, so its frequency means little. The CDR3 DNA reads as TGTGCCAGCAGCCAGCAACCCCCGAGACTACCCCTGAATGAGCAGTTCTTC. Its protein product is CASSQQPPRLPLNEQFF. The chain uses TRBV7-7 and TRBJ2-1, with D perhaps TRBD2 (5 bases). Germline CDR1 and CDR2: SSHAT and FNYEAQ (reference sequence). This CDR3 is built from 17 residues. Trimming took off 5 bases at V and 7 bases at J, with 24 bases between the two ends.

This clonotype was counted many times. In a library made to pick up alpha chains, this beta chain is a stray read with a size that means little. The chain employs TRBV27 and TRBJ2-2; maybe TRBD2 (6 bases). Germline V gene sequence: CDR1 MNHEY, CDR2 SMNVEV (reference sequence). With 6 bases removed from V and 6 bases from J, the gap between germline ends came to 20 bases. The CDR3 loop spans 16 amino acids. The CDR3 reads CASSLTSPSGAGELFF. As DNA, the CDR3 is TGTGCCAGCAGCCTCACTAGCCCGAGTGGCGCCGGGGAGCTGTTTTTT.

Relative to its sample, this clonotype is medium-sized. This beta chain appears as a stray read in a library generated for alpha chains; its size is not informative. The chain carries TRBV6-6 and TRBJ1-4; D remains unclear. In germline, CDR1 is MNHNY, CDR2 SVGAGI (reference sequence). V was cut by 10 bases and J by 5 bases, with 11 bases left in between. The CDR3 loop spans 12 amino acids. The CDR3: CAIQRANEKLFF. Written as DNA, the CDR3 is TGTGCCATCCAAAGGGCGAATGAAAAACTGTTTTTT.

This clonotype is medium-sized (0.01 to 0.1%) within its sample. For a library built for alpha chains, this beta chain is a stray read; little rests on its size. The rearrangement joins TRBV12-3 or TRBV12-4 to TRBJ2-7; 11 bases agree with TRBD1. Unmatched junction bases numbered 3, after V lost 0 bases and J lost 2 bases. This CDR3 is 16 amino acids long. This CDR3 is CASSLAGTGGTYEQYF. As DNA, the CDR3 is TGTGCCAGCAGTTTAGCCGGGACAGGGGGGACCTACGAGCAGTACTTC.

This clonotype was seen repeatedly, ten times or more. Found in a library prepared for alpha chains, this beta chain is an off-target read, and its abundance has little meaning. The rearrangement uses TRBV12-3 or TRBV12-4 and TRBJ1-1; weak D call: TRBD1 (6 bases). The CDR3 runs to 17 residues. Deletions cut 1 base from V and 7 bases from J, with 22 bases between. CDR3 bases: TGTGCCAGCAGTTTAGGGACAGCAGGGAGGAGGCCTATTGAAGCTTTCTTT. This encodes CASSLGTAGRRPIEAFF.

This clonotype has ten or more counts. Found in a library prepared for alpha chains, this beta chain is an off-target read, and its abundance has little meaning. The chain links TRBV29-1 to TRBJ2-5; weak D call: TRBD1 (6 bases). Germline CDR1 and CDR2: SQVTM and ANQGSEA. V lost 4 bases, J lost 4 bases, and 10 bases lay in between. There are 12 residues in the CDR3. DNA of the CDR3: TGCAGCGTTGGGCAGGACAGAGAGACCCAGTACTTC. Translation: CSVGQDRETQYF.

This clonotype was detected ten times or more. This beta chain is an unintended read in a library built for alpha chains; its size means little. DNA of the CDR3: TGTGCCAGCAGTTGGGGGGACAGGGGCGCCACCGGGGAGCTGTTTTTT. As protein: CASSWGDRGATGELFF. The V and J genes are TRBV6-5 and TRBJ2-2; 10 nucleotides agree with TRBD1. The CDR3 length is 16 residues. V shed 4 bases and J 4 bases; nucleotides not matched to a gene: 6. Germline V gene data show CDR1 as MNHEY and CDR2 as SVGAGI.

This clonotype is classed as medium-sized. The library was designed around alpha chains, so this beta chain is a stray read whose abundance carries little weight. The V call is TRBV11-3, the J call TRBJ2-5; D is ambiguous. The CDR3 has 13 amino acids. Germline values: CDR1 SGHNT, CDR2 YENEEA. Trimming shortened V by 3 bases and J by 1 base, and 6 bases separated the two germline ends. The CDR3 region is CASSFNLQETQYF. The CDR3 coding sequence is TGTGCCAGCAGCTTCAACCTCCAAGAGACCCAGTACTTC.

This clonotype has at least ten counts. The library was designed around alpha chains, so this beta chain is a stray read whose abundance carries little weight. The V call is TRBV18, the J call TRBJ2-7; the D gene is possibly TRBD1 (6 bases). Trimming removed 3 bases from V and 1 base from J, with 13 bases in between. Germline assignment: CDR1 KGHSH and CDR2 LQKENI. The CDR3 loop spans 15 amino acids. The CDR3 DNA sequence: TGTGCCAGCTCACCGTCGGGACACCCGTCCTACGAGCAGTACTTC. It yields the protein CASSPSGHPSYEQYF.

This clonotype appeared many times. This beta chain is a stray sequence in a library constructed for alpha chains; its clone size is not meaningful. The CDR3 sequence: CSARDLATASYEQYF. The CDR3 DNA is TGCAGTGCTAGAGATCTGGCAACGGCGTCCTACGAGCAGTACTTC. J is TRBJ2-7 and V is TRBV20-1, with unresolved D. Trimming left V 0 bases short and J 1 base short, with 13 bases between. The V gene's germline CDR1 is DFQATT and CDR2 SNEGSKA (reference sequence). This CDR3 has 15 amino acids.

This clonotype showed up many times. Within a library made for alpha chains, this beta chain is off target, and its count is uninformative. The chain's CDR3 is CSITPPSGLKNEQFF. CDR3 DNA: TGCAGTATAACCCCCCCTAGCGGGCTGAAGAATGAGCAGTTCTTC. The chain couples TRBV20-1 to TRBJ2-1, with 8 bases that match TRBD2. Germline V gene data show CDR1 as DFQATT and CDR2 as SNEGSKA (reference sequence). Trimming at V came to 8 bases and at J to 7 bases, leaving 16 bases not matched to a gene. The CDR3 sequence is 15 residues long.

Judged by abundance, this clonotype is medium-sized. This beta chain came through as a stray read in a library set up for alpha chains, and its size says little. In DNA form, the CDR3 reads TGTGCCAGCAGTGGAAGCAGGATACAAGAGACCCAGTACTTC. This gives the protein CASSGSRIQETQYF. This rearrangement joins TRBV6-1 to TRBJ2-5; D remains unclear. Trimming left V 4 bases short and J 2 bases short, with 11 bases between. This CDR3 comprises 14 residues. Germline CDR1 MNHNS, CDR2 SASEGT.

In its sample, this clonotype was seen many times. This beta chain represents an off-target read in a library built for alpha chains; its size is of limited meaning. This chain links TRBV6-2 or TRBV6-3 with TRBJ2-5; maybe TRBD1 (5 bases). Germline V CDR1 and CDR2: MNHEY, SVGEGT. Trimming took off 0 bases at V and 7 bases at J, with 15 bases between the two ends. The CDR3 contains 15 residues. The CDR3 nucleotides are TGTGCCAGCAGTTACTCCGATAGCACCCAGGGGACCCAGTACTTC. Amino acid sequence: CASSYSDSTQGTQYF.

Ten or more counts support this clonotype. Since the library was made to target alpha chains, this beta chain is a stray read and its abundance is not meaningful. CDR3 residues: CASSSQGFGELFF. The CDR3 coding sequence is TGTGCCAGCAGCTCACAGGGGTTCGGGGAGCTGTTTTTT. The chain uses TRBV7-2 and TRBJ2-2; 7 nucleotides match TRBD1. Germline CDR1 and CDR2: SGHTA and FQGNSA. The J segment lost 7 bases and the V segment lost 4 bases, leaving 3 bases of the junction unmatched. This CDR3 has 13 residues.

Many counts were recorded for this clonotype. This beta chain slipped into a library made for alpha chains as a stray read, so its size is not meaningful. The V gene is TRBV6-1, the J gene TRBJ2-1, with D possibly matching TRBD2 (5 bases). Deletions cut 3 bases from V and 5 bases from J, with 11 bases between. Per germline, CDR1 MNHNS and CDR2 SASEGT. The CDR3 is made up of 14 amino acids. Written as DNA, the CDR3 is TGTGCCAGCAGTGAGCCTGGACTCAACAATGAGCAGTTCTTC. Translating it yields CASSEPGLNNEQFF.

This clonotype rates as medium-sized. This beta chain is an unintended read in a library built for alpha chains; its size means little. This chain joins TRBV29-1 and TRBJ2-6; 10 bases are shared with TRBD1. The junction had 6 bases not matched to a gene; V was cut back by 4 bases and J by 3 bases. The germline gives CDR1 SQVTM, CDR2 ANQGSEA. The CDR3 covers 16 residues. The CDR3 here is CSVVGTGVDGANVLTF. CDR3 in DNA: TGCAGCGTTGTAGGGACAGGGGTGGATGGGGCCAACGTCCTGACTTTC.